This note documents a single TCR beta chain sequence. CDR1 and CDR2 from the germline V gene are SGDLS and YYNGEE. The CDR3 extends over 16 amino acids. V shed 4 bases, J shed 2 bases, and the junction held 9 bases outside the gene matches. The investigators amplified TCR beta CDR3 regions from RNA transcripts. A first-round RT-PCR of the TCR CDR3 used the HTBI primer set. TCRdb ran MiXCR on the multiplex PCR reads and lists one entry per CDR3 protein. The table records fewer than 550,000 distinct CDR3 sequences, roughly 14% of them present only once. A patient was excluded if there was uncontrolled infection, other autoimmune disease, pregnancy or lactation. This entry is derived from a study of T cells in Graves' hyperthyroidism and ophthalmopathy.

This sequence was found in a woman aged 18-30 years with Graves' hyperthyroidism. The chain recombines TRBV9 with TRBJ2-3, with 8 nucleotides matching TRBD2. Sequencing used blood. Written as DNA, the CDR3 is TGTGCCAGCAGCTCCGGGGGGGGGGGACTCACAGATACGCAGTATTTT. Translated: CASSSGGGGLTDTQYF.